Shown below are 27 T cell receptor beta chains from a single sample sequenced in a study of early T cells in non-severe SARS-CoV-2 infection. TCRdb re-derived calls from the 5' RACE reads in MiXCR, one entry per CDR3 protein. The sample holds roughly 93,000 distinct CDR3 sequences; approximately 10% are singletons and the top ten take around 5%. Sequencing was carried out using whole blood. The receptors were gathered from an adult who was a healthcare worker with PCR-confirmed SARS-CoV-2 infection or an uninfected control (not recorded which).

There are a few counts of this clonotype. The chain couples TRBV4-1 to TRBJ1-1; TRBD1 might be the D (6 bases). The germline V gene has CDR1 MGHRA and CDR2 YSYEKL. This CDR3 contains 17 residues. The V end lost 2 bases, the J end lost 3 bases, and 19 bases lay between the germline ends. The CDR3 DNA follows: TGCGCCAGCAGCCAACTTACCAGGGGCCGAGCCCACACTGAAGCTTTCTTT. It specifies CASSQLTRGRAHTEAFF.

This clonotype was observed at least ten times. The rearrangement links TRBV3-1 to TRBJ2-7; 10 bases fit TRBD2. The CDR3 runs 15 residues. V trimming: 3 bases; J trimming: 0 bases; junction bases outside the gene matches: 2. Per germline, CDR1 LGHDT and CDR2 YNNKEL (reference sequence). CDR3 protein: CASSQRTSGSYEQYF. DNA for the CDR3: TGTGCCAGCAGCCAGCGGACTAGCGGCTCCTACGAGCAGTACTTC.

This rearrangement joins TRBV6-5 to TRBJ1-6; 8 nucleotides match TRBD1. The V gene end was trimmed by 7 bases and the J gene end by 8 bases; junction bases not matched to a gene: 10. Germline loops: CDR1 MNHEY, CDR2 SVGAGI. The CDR3 consists of 15 residues. CDR3 sequence: CASTYSGQAYSPLHF. The CDR3 DNA follows: TGTGCCAGCACCTACTCGGGACAGGCCTATTCACCCCTCCACTTT.

The CDR3 protein is CSVFRGRTEAFF. CDR3 in DNA: TGCAGCGTTTTCCGGGGCCGAACTGAAGCTTTCTTT. The V and J genes are TRBV29-1 and TRBJ1-1; D may be TRBD1 (5 bases). Germline V gives CDR1 SQVTM, CDR2 ANQGSEA. V lost 5 bases and J 5 bases, leaving 12 bases between the germline ends. CDR3 size: 12 residues.

This clonotype was observed a single time. This chain connects TRBV18 to TRBJ2-3; D gene uncertain. Between the trimmed V and J ends, which lost 8 bases and 2 bases, there was a span of 17 bases. The CDR3 extends over 15 amino acids. CDR1 KGHSH and CDR2 LQKENI come from the germline V gene. The CDR3 protein is CASHAWAEATDTQYF. Written as DNA, the CDR3 is TGTGCCAGCCACGCGTGGGCAGAAGCCACAGATACGCAGTATTTT.

This clonotype was seen many times. This rearrangement joins TRBV7-8 to TRBJ1-4; D is unresolved. The germline V gene encodes CDR1 SGHVS and CDR2 FQNEAQ. CDR3 length equals 12 residues. Trimming took 6 bases from V and 8 from J, leaving 10 bases between them. The CDR3 region is CASSLRMEKLFF. CDR3 DNA: TGTGCCAGCAGTCTTAGGATGGAAAAACTGTTTTTT.

This clonotype was found a few times. The CDR3 reads CASRNEGQGQYF. In nucleotides, the CDR3 is TGTGCCAGCAGAAACGAAGGGCAGGGGCAGTACTTC. This chain uses TRBV2 with TRBJ2-7; TRBD1 is a possible D gene (5 bases). Germline lookup yields CDR1 SNHLY and CDR2 FYNNEI. Trimming removed 6 bases from V and 9 bases from J, with 15 bases in between. The CDR3 extends over 12 amino acids. The full variable domain, in which reference TRBV2 and TRBJ2-7 provide the parts outside the CDR3, is EPEVTQTPSHQVTQMGQEVILRCVPISNHLYFYWYRQILGQKVEFLVSFYNNEISEKSEIFDDQFSVERPDGSNFTLKIRSTKLEDSAMYFCASRNEGQGQYFGPGTRLTVT.

There are a few counts of this clonotype. The chain joins TRBV7-9 to TRBJ2-1; D is unclear. This CDR3 contains 14 residues. Trimming removed 5 bases at V and 1 base at J, with 9 bases between. The germline V gene has CDR1 SEHNR and CDR2 FQNEAQ (reference sequence). The CDR3 DNA sequence: TGTGCCAGCAGCCCCGGACGATCCTACAATGAGCAGTTCTTC. Translation: CASSPGRSYNEQFF.

This clonotype was counted many times. The genes are TRBV5-1 and TRBJ2-5; no definite D call. The germline CDR1 and CDR2 sequences are SGHRS and YFSETQ. The CDR3 extends over 12 amino acids. Trimming stripped 1 base from V and 0 bases from J, with 1 base between. The CDR3 coding sequence is TGCGCCAGCAGCTTGAACCAAGAGACCCAGTACTTC. Amino acids: CASSLNQETQYF.

This clonotype has more than one count but fewer than ten. The CDR3: CASSPRGGAGKETQYF. The CDR3 DNA follows: TGTGCCAGCAGCCCCCGGGGGGGGGCAGGGAAAGAGACCCAGTACTTC. The chain employs TRBV7-3 and TRBJ2-5; the match to TRBD2 covers 8 bases. This CDR3 is 16 amino acids long. The junction had 11 bases not matched to a gene; V was cut back by 5 bases and J by 3 bases. Per the germline V gene, CDR1 is SGHTA and CDR2 is FQGTGA.

This clonotype was picked up many times. The chain is built from TRBV27 and TRBJ2-1, with 13 bases identical to TRBD2. The CDR3 length is 16 residues. Germline V lookup: CDR1 MNHEY, CDR2 SMNVEV (reference sequence). With 4 bases clipped from V and 7 bases from J, the junction kept 7 bases outside the gene matches. DNA for the CDR3: TGTGCCAGCAGTTCCCTACTAGCGGGAGGGCCGAATGAGCAGTTCTTC. As protein: CASSSLLAGGPNEQFF.

The table lists this clonotype with many counts. J is TRBJ2-1 and V is TRBV29-1; 7 bases are a match to TRBD1. Germline CDR1 reads SQVTM; CDR2 reads ANQGSEA. The length of the CDR3 is 12 residues. After removal of 5 bases from V and 4 bases from J, the junction contained 2 bases not matched to a gene. The CDR3 here is CSVMTGYNEQFF. The CDR3 DNA is TGCAGCGTTATGACAGGGTACAATGAGCAGTTCTTC.

This clonotype is a singleton in its sample. This may come from a read error, since a much larger clone is one base off. CDR3 DNA: TGTGCCAGCAGTTCAACGGTGAACACTGAAGCTCTCTTT. Protein product: CASSSTVNTEALF. The chain carries TRBV27 and TRBJ1-1; D not certain. Germline-derived CDR1 and CDR2 are MNHEY and SMNVEV (reference sequence). The CDR3 extends over 13 amino acids.

This clonotype was counted a few times. The chain is built from TRBV7-9 and TRBJ2-2, with 8 bases lining up with TRBD2. Germline CDR1 is SEHNR and CDR2 is FQNEAQ (reference sequence). The CDR3 runs 16 residues. V lost 4 bases and J lost 6; bases outside the gene matches: 10. The CDR3 here is CASSSGLAGEAGELFF. The CDR3 region has the DNA TGTGCCAGCAGCTCCGGACTAGCCGGAGAAGCCGGGGAGCTGTTTTTT.

In regard to this clonotype: An end of the junction differs from the germline gene, which may be a read error. The rearrangement uses TRBV20-1 and TRBJ1-1, with 11 bases identical to TRBD1. In germline, CDR1 is DFQATT, CDR2 SNEGSKA (reference sequence). CDR3 length: 12 residues. CDR3 amino acids: CSARRGQGDPYF. CDR3 coding DNA: TGCAGTGCTAGACGGGGACAGGGGGACCCGTACTTT.

This clonotype appeared many times. This sequence joins TRBV11-2 and TRBJ1-6; D is unclear. The germline V gene encodes CDR1 SGHAT and CDR2 FQNNGV. The CDR3 is 15 residues long. V lost 1 base to trimming and J lost 9 bases, with 13 bases between them. This CDR3 is CASSLGGGIRSPLHF. DNA of the CDR3: TGTGCCAGCAGCTTAGGAGGAGGGATTCGTTCACCCCTCCACTTT.

This clonotype showed up many times. V usage is TRBV18 and J usage is TRBJ1-2, with D possibly being TRBD1 (6 bases). Deletions cut 1 base from V and 3 bases from J, with 18 bases between. Germline loops: CDR1 KGHSH, CDR2 LQKENI. This CDR3 region has 17 residues. The DNA for the CDR3 is TGTGCCAGCTCACCACTAACAGGGACCCAACACCACTATGGCTACACCTTC. This encodes CASSPLTGTQHHYGYTF.

The chain uses TRBV19 and TRBJ1-2; D is undetermined. The CDR3 sequence is 16 residues long. Trimming stripped 3 bases from V and 2 bases from J, with 16 bases between. From germline, CDR1 is LNHDA and CDR2 SQIVND (reference sequence). The CDR3 region is CASSMTSGRLNYGYTF. The DNA of the CDR3 is TGTGCCAGTAGTATGACCTCCGGAAGACTAAACTATGGCTACACCTTC.

This clonotype showed up many times. This rearrangement joins TRBV6-5 to TRBJ2-3; 11 bases fit TRBD2. The V gene end was trimmed by 6 bases and the J gene end by 1 base; junction bases not matched to a gene: 6. CDR3 length: 16 residues. Per the germline V gene, CDR1 is MNHEY and CDR2 is SVGAGI. This CDR3 is CASRLLTSGGTDTQYF. CDR3 coding DNA: TGTGCCAGCAGGCTCTTGACTAGCGGGGGCACAGATACGCAGTATTTT.

The chain links TRBV27 to TRBJ1-6; no reliable D call. CDR1 is MNHEY, CDR2 SMNVEV, per germline (reference sequence). The CDR3 is made up of 16 amino acids. Deletions cut 5 bases from V and 0 bases from J, with 11 bases between. The CDR3 nucleotides read TGTGCCAGCAGTAACCGGGGAAGCTCCTATAATTCACCCCTCCACTTT. Its protein is CASSNRGSSYNSPLHF.

V and J are TRBV9 and TRBJ1-1; possible D gene TRBD1, 6 bases. The CDR3 is 18 amino acids. Per the germline V gene, CDR1 is SGDLS and CDR2 is YYNGEE. The V end was cut by 3 bases, the J end by 4 bases, with 25 bases between. Here the CDR3 DNA reads TGTGCCAGCAGCGATCAAAAAACCGGGGCAGGGGTCGGCACTGAAGCTTTCTTT. Translated, it gives CASSDQKTGAGVGTEAFF.

There are many counts of this clonotype. The chain couples TRBV6-1 to TRBJ1-4; D might be TRBD1 (6 bases). CDR1 MNHNS and CDR2 SASEGT come from the germline V gene. The V end lost 7 bases, the J end lost 4 bases, and 13 bases lay between the germline ends. CDR3 length equals 14 residues. The CDR3 sequence is CASNLQGRNEKLFF. The CDR3 DNA follows: TGTGCCAGCAACCTACAGGGCCGTAATGAAAAACTGTTTTTT.

The chain couples TRBV12-3 or TRBV12-4 to TRBJ2-2, with TRBD1 identical over 9 bases. Trimming took 5 bases from V and 5 from J; bases not matched to a gene: 15. The CDR3 contains 18 residues. The CDR3 DNA reads as TGTGCCAGCAGTCCACGGGAGTTATGGGACAGGGATACCGGGGAGCTGTTTTTT. This gives the protein CASSPRELWDRDTGELFF.

This clonotype has a handful of counts. The chain is built from TRBV15 and TRBJ1-1; D might be TRBD1 (6 bases). Trimming took 6 bases from V and 7 from J, leaving 15 bases between them. The CDR3 length is 13 residues. Germline-derived CDR1 and CDR2 are LNHNV and YYDKDF (reference sequence). Here the CDR3 reads CATRTGRENEAFF. Written as DNA, the CDR3 is TGTGCCACCAGGACAGGCCGGGAGAATGAAGCTTTCTTT. Drawing the rest from reference TRBV15 and TRBJ1-1, the complete variable domain is DAMVIQNPRYQVTQFGKPVTLSCSQTLNHNVMYWYQQKSSQAPKLLFHYYDKDFNNEADTPDNFQSRRPNTSFCFLDIRSPGLGDTAMYLCATRTGRENEAFFGQGTRLTVV.

This clonotype was observed at least ten times. The chain carries TRBV11-2 and TRBJ2-3; D is ambiguous. V lost 5 bases and J lost 1, with 13 bases in between. Germline V gene data show CDR1 as SGHAT and CDR2 as FQNNGV. This CDR3 is 15 amino acids long. As DNA, the CDR3 is TGTGCCAGCAGCCTCAGACGGAGTGGCACAGATACGCAGTATTTT. It codes for CASSLRRSGTDTQYF.

This clonotype was detected ten times or more. The chain couples TRBV2 to TRBJ1-2; 7 bases are shared with TRBD1. The CDR3 runs 13 residues. Germline CDR1 SNHLY, CDR2 FYNNEI. With 6 bases clipped from V and 4 bases from J, the junction kept 5 bases outside the gene matches. The CDR3 nucleotides read TGTGCCAGCAGCCGGGGACAGCTCTATGGCTACACCTTC. Protein sequence: CASSRGQLYGYTF.

In this sample, this clonotype turned up a few times. This chain uses TRBV29-1 with TRBJ1-1; the D gene is possibly TRBD1 (5 bases). V shed 5 bases and J shed 6 bases, with 16 bases lying between them. The CDR3 is 13 amino acids. Germline CDR1 reads SQVTM; CDR2 reads ANQGSEA. CDR3: CSVRQGEFAEAFF. The CDR3, as DNA: TGCAGCGTTCGGCAGGGAGAATTCGCTGAAGCTTTCTTT.